These 5 T cell receptor beta chains were all obtained from the same sample, sequenced in a study of cytomegalovirus exposure and HLA in healthy donors. Sequencing used immunoSEQ multiplex PCR; TCRdb keeps in-frame clones, though not all of them. The sample holds hundreds of thousands of clones, around 78% seen once. The sample was PBMCs. These receptors were taken from a woman aged 18 to 35 in good health and CMV-seronegative.

This clone was observed once. V usage is TRBV4-1 and J usage is TRBJ2-2, with D possibly being TRBD2 (5 bases). In germline, CDR1 is MGHRA, CDR2 YSYEKL. V lost 2 bases and J 1 base, leaving 11 bases between the germline ends. The CDR3 has 16 amino acids. The CDR3 DNA reads TGCGCCAGCAGCCAAACTGGACTGGAGAACACCGGGGAGCTGTTTTTT. Residues: CASSQTGLENTGELFF.

This clone came up many times. Additional DNA sequences in this sample encode the identical CDR3. The rearrangement links TRBV14 to TRBJ1-2; D not certain. CDR3 length: 13 amino acids. V lost 3 bases and J lost 5, with 10 bases in between. The germline CDR1 and CDR2 sequences are SGHDN and FVKESK. The CDR3 sequence: CASSHTRGYGYTF. CDR3 nucleotides: TGTGCCAGCAGCCATACTAGAGGATATGGCTACACCTTC.

This clone was recorded a few times. The sample holds other DNA sequences that translate to the same CDR3. The J gene is TRBJ1-1, the V gene TRBV18; the D gene is possibly TRBD1 (6 bases). This CDR3 comprises 14 residues. V gave up 4 bases and J gave up 1 base, with 10 bases separating them. CDR1 KGHSH and CDR2 LQKENI come from the germline V gene. The CDR3 DNA follows: TGTGCCAGCTCACTGGGCAGGGGGAACACTGAAGCTTTCTTT. Amino acid sequence: CASSLGRGNTEAFF.

The chain recombines TRBV7-6 with TRBJ1-5; D ambiguous. Germline V gives CDR1 SGHVS, CDR2 FNYEAQ. Deletions cut 1 base from V and 2 bases from J, with 9 bases between. The length of the CDR3 is 15 residues. In nucleotides, the CDR3 is TGTGCCAGCAGCTTAGGGCCGAGGGGCAATCAGCCCCAGCATTTT. Translation gives CASSLGPRGNQPQHF.

CDR3 bases: TGTGCCAGCAGCTCGAGACAGGGGGCCGTTTCTAGGTATGGCTACACCTTC. It yields the protein CASSSRQGAVSRYGYTF. The rearrangement links TRBV7-9 to TRBJ1-2; 10 bases line up with TRBD1. Looked up from germline, CDR1 is SEHNR and CDR2 is FQNEAQ (reference sequence). V dropped 4 bases and J dropped 5; count of bases not matched to a gene: 13. The CDR3 has 17 amino acids.